This T cell receptor beta chain was found in a study of T cell repertoires in cytomegalovirus infection. This clonotype was recorded a few times. Germline-derived CDR1 and CDR2 are SEHNR and FQNEAQ (reference sequence). The V segment lost 3 bases and the J segment 3 bases; nucleotides outside the gene matches: 6. The CDR3 contains 16 residues. In TCRdb, the reads were re-called with MiXCR into one record per CDR3 protein. The data hold 150,000 to 180,000 distinct CDR3 sequences, with 23% observed a single time. Input material: PBMCs. The chain carries TRBV7-9 and TRBJ2-3; TRBD2 aligns across 10 bases. This TCR derives from a human donor in good health (CMV status not recorded). Some clones in this sample may be carry-over from other donors' samples. In DNA form, the CDR3 reads TGTGCCAGCAGCTTTGGGCTAGCGGGGGATACAGATACGCAGTATTTT. It translates to CASSFGLAGDTDTQYF. The full variable domain, rest sourced from reference TRBV7-9 and TRBJ2-3, is DTGVSQNPRHKITKRGQNVTFRCDPISEHNRLYWYRQTLGQGPEFLTYFQNEAQLEKSRLLSDRFSAERPKGSFSTLEIQRTEQGDSAMYLCASSFGLAGDTDTQYFGPGTRLTVL.